This T cell receptor (beta chain) was sequenced during a study of breast tumors, draining lymph nodes, adjacent tissues (dated by TCRdb to the mid-2010s). For the study in its entirety: Breast cancer patients provided tumor, adjacent nontumor tissue and axillary lymph nodes, and the study compared the TCR beta repertoires across these three sources. In human breast cancer, the study set out to evaluate how tumor, surrounding tissue and draining lymph node repertoires relate to one another and whether T cells may move between these sites.

This clonotype has a handful of counts. Which antigen it targets is not known. Base-call qualities are not available, and no considerably larger clone is one nucleotide away. The lymph node samples were taken from the axillary draining lymph nodes of breast cancer patients. Sequencer: Illumina HiSeq 2000. TCR beta chain libraries were generated by multiplex PCR amplification. The amplified TCR beta chain products were analyzed by high-throughput sequencing. The public reads were quality trimmed at Q25 with fastp and then assembled into clones with MiXCR by TCRdb, keeping productive beta chains. Every distinct CDR3 protein forms one entry, paired with its most common genes and DNA. Recorded for this sample are approximately 180,000 distinct CDR3 sequences; about 34% of them occurred a single time. The ten biggest clones cover 3% to 4.5% of the sample. What the authors observed across the whole study: The data were judged consistent with most tumor T cells deriving from the lymph node and then expanding within tumor tissue. T-cell repertoire diversity in tumors was found to be lower than in lymph nodes but higher than in nontumor tissue, and preferential V and J gene usage was observed. The conclusion that tumor T cells originate in lymph nodes was framed as consistent with a hypothesis rather than directly demonstrated. Tumor and nontumor tissue repertoires were significantly more similar in luminal-like than in basal-like breast cancer.

Via the germline V gene (reference sequence), CDR1 is GTSNPN and CDR2 SVGIG. The CDR3 contains 12 residues, cysteine and phenylalanine counted. The kept DNA is CDR3 alone, 36 bases in frame from the first base. For this chain, trimming is 6 bases at the V end and 4 bases at the J end, and the number of junction bases without a gene match is 3. The chain uses TRBV30 and TRBJ1-1; 9 central nucleotides agree with TRBD1. Sample: axillary lymph node tissue. The source of this sequence is a female donor with breast cancer. Some clones in this sample may be carry-over from other donors' samples. The nucleotide sequence reads TGTGCCTGTACAGGGGGCGGCACTGAAGCTTTCTTT. It codes for CACTGGGTEAFF.